The present entry profiles one T cell receptor beta chain with its context. Its antigen is not identified. This specimen comes from a study of T cell responses to AZD1222 COVID-19 vaccine. This CDR3 comprises 13 residues. Germline CDR1 GTSNPN, CDR2 SVGIG (reference sequence). V was pared by 2 bases and J by 7 bases, with 14 bases between. Profiled with immunoSEQ multiplex PCR; TCRdb holds only in-frame clones, not every one. The profile shows approximately 150,000 clones, roughly 89% of them singletons. Notes on the study in general: Regions 160-218 and 743-854 dominated among vaccine-associated CD4 TCRs spanning spike.

The sequencing used peripheral blood, collected 28 days after the second AZD1222 dose. The V call is TRBV30, the J call TRBJ1-2; D call uncertain. The source is an adult who received the AZD1222 COVID-19 vaccine. For the CDR3, the DNA is TGTGCCTGGAGTCCGAACGGTAAACTTGGCTACACCTTC. Its protein is CAWSPNGKLGYTF.